This TCR beta chain was identified in a study of blood T cell repertoires in COVID-19. Study information: From T cells, B-cell-depleted T cells, or PBMCs came the material, which was cDNA or gDNA.

The CDR3 length is 16 residues. Germline assignment: CDR1 MDHEN and CDR2 SYDVKM. V shed 2 bases and J shed 4 bases, with 17 bases lying between them. Here immunoSEQ multiplex PCR was the method, and the copy in TCRdb shows in-frame clones only, minus some. Here the sample spans roughly 200,000 clones, roughly 89% being singletons. The source material was peripheral blood. This receptor was taken from a man aged 55 to 70 who had recovered from COVID-19. The V call is TRBV28, the J call TRBJ2-5; D is possibly TRBD1 (5 bases). CDR3 nucleotide sequence: TGTGCCAGCAGTTTAATGATATCAGGGAAAGCAGAGACCCAGTACTTC. Protein: CASSLMISGKAETQYF.